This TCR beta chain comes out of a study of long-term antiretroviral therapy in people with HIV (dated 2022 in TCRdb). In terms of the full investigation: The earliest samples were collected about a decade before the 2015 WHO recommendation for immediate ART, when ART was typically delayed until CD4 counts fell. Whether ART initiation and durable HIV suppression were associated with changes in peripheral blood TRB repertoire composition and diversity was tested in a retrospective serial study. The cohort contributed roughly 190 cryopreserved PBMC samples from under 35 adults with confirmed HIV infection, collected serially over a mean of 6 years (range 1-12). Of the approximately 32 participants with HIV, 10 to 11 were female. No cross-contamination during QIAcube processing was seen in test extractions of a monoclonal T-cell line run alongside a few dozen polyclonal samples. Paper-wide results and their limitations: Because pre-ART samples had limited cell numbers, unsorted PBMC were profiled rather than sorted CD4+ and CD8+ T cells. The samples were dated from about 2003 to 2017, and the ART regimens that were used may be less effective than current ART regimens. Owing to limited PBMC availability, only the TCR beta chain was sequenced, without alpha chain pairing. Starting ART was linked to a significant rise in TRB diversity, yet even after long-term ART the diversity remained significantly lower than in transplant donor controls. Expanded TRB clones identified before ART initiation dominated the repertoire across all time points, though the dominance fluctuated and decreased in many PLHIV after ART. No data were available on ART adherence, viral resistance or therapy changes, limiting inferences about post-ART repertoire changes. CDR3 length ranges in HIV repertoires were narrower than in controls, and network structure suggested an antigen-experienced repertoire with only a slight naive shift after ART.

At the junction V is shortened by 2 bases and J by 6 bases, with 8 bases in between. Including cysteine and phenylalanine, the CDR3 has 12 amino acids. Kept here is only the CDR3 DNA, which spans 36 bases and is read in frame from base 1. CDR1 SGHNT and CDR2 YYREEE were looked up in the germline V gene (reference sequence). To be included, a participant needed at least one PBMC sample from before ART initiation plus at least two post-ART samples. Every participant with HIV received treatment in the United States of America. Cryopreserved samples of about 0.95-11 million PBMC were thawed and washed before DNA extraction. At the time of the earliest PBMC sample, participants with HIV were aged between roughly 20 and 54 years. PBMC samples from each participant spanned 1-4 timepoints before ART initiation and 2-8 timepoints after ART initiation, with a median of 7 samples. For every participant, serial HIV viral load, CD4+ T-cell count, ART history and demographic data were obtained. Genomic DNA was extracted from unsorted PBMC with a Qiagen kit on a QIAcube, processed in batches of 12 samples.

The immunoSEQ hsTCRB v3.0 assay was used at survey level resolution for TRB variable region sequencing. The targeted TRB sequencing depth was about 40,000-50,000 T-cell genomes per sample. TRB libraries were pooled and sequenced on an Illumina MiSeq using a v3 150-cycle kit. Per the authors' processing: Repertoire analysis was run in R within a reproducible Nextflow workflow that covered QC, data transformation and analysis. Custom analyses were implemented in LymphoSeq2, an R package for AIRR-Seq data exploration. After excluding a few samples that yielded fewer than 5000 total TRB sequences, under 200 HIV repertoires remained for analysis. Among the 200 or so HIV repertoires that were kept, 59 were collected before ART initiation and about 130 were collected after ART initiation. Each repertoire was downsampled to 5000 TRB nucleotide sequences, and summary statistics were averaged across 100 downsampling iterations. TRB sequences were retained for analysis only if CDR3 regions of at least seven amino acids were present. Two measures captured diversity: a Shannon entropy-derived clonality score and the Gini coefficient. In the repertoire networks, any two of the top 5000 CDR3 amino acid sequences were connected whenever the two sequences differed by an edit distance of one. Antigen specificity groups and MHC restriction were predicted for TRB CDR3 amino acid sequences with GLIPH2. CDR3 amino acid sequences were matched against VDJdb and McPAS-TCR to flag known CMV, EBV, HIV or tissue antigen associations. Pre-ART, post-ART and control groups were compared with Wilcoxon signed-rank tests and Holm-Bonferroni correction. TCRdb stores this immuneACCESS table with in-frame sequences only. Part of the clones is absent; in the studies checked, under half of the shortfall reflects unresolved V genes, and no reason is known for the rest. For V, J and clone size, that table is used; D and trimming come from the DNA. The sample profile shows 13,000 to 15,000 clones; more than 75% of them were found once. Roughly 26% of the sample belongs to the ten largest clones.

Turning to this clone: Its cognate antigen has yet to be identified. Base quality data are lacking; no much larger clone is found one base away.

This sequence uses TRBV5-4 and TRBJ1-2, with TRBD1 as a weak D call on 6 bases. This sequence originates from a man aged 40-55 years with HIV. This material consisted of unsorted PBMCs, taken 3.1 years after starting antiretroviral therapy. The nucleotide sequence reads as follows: TGTGCCAGCAGCTTAACAGGGAATGGCTACACCTTC. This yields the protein CASSLTGNGYTF.